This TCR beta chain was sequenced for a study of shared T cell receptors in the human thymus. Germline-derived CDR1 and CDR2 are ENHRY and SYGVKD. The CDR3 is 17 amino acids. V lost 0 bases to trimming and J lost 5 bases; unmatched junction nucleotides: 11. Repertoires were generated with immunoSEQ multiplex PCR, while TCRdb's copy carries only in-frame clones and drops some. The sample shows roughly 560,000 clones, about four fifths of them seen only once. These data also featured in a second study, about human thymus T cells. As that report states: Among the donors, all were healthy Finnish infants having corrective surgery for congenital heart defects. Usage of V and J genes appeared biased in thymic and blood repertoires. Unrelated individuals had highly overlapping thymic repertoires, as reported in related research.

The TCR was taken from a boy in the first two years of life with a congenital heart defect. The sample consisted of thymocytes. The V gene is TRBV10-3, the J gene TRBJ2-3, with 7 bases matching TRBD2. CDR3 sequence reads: CAISESRASGGGDTQYF. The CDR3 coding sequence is TGTGCCATCAGTGAGTCGCGGGCTAGCGGCGGGGGAGATACGCAGTATTTT.